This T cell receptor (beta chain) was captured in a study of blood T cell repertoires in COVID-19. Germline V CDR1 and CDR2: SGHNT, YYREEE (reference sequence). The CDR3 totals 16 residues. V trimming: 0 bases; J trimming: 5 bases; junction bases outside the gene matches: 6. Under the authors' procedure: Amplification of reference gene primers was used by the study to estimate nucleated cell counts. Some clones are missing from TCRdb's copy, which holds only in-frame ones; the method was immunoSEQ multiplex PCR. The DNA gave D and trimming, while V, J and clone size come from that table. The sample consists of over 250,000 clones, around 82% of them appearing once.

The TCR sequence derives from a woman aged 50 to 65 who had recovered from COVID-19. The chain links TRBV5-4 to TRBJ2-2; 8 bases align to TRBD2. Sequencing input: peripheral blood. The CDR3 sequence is CASSLAGGGGTGELFF. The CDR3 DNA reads TGTGCCAGCAGCTTGGCCGGGGGGGGCGGAACCGGGGAGCTGTTTTTT.